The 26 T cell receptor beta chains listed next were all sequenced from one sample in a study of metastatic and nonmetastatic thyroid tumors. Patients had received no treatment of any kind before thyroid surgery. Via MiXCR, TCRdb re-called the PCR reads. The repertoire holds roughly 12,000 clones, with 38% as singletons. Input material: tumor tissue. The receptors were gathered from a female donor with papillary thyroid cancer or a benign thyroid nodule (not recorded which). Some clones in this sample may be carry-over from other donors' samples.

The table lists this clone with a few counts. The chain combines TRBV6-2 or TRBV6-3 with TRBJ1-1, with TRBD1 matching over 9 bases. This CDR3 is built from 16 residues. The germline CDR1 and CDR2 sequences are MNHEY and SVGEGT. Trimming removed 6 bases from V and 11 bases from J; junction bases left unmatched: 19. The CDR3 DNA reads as TGTGCCAGCAGATACCCGGACAGGGGATCCCTCAGGGGGGCTTTCTTT. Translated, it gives CASRYPDRGSLRGAFF.

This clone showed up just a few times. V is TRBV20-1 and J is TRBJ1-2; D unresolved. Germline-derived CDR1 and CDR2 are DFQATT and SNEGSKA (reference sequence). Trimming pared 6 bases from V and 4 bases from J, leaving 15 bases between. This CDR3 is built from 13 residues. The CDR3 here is CSARRDLSYGYTF. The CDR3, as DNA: TGCAGTGCGAGACGGGATCTTTCCTATGGCTACACCTTC.

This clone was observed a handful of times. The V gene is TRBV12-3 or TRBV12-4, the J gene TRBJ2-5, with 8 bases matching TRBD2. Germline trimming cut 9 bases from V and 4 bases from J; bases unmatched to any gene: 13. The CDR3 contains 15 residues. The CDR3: CASRGTGGRRETQYF. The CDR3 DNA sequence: TGTGCCAGTCGCGGCACGGGGGGGCGGAGAGAGACCCAGTACTTC.

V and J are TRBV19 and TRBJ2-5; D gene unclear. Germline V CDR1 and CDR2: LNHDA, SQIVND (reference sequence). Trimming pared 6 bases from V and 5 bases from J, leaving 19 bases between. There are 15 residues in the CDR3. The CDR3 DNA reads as TGTGCCAGTAGCTCCAGGACGGCCGGCCGGGAGACCCAGTACTTC. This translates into CASSSRTAGRETQYF.

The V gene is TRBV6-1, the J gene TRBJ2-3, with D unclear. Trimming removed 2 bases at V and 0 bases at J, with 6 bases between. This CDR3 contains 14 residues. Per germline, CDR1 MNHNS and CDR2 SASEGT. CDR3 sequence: CASSERDSTDTQYF. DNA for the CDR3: TGTGCCAGCAGTGAACGTGACAGCACAGATACGCAGTATTTT.

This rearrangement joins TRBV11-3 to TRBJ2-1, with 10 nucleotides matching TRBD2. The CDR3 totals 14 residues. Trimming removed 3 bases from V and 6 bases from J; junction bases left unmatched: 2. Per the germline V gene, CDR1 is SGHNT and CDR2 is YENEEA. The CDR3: CASSFRTSGNEQFF. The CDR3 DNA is TGTGCCAGCAGCTTCAGGACTAGCGGCAATGAGCAGTTCTTC.

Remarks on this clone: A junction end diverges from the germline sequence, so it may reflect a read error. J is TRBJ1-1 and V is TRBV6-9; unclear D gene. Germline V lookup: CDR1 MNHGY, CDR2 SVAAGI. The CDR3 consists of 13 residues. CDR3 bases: TGCGCCAGCAGCCTGGGTCGTTACACTGAAGCTTTCTTT. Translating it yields CASSLGRYTEAFF.

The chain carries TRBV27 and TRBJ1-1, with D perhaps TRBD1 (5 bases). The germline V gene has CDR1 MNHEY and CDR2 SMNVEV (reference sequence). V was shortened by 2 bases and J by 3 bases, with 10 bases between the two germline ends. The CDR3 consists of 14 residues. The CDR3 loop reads CASSLAGRDTEAFF. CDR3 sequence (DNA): TGTGCCAGCAGTTTAGCAGGGCGTGACACTGAAGCTTTCTTT.

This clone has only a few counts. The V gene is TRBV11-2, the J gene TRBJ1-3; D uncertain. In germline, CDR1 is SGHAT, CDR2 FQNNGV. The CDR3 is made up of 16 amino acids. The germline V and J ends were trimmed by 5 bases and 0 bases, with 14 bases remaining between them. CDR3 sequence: CASSPSRMSSGNTIYF. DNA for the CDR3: TGTGCCAGCAGCCCATCCCGCATGAGCTCTGGAAACACCATATATTTT.

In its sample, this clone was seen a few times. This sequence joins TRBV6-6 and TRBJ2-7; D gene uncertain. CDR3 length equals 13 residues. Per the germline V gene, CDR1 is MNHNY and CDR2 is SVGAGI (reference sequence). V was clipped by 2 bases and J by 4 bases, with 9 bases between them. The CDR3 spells CASSYADGYEQYF. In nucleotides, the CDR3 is TGTGCCAGCAGTTACGCTGATGGATACGAGCAGTACTTC.

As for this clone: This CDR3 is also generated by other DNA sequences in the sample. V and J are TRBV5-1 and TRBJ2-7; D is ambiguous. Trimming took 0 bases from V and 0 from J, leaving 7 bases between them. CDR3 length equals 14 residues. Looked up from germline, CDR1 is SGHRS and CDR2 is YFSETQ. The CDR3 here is CASSLAGNSYEQYF. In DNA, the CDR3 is TGCGCCAGCAGCTTGGCAGGCAACTCCTACGAGCAGTACTTC.

For the CDR3, the DNA is TGTGCCAGCAGCTTAGGGACAGGGTCCTACGAGCAGTACTTC. It encodes CASSLGTGSYEQYF. The V call is TRBV7-9, the J call TRBJ2-7; 8 bases align to TRBD1. The CDR3 is 14 amino acids. The J segment lost 1 base and the V segment lost 1 base, leaving 0 bases of the junction unmatched. CDR1 and CDR2 (germline): SEHNR, FQNEAQ (reference sequence).

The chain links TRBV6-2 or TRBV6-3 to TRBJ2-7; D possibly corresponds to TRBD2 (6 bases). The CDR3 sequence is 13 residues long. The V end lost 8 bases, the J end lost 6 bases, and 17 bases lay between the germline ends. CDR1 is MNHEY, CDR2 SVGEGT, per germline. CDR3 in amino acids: CASARGGVGEQYF. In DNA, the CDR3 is TGTGCCAGCGCGCGGGGCGGGGTAGGCGAGCAGTACTTC.

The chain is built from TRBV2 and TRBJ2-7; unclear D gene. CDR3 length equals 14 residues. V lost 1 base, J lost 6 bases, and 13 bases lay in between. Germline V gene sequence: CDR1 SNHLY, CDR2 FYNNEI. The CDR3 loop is CASSEVRVGSEQYF. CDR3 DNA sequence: TGTGCCAGCAGTGAAGTGCGTGTCGGCTCCGAGCAGTACTTC.

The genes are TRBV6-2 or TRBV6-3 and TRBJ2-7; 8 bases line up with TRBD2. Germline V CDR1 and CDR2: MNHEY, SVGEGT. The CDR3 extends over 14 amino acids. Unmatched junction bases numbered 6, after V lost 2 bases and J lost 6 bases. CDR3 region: CASSYDGRAAEQYF. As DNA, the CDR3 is TGTGCCAGCAGTTACGACGGGAGGGCCGCCGAGCAGTACTTC.

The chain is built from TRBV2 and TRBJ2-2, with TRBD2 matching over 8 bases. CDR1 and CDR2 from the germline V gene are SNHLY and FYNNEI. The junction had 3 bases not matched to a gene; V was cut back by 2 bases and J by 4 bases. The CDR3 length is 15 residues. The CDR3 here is CASSEQTSATGELFF. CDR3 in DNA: TGTGCCAGCAGTGAACAGACTAGCGCCACCGGGGAGCTGTTTTTT. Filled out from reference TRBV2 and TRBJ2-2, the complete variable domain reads EPEVTQTPSHQVTQMGQEVILRCVPISNHLYFYWYRQILGQKVEFLVSFYNNEISEKSEIFDDQFSVERPDGSNFTLKIRSTKLEDSAMYFCASSEQTSATGELFFGEGSRLTVL.

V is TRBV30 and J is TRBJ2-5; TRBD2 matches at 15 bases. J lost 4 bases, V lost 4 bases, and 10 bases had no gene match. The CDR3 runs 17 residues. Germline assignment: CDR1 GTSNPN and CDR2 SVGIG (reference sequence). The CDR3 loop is CAWNPGLAGGPRETQYF. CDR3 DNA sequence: TGTGCCTGGAATCCGGGACTAGCGGGGGGCCCGCGAGAGACCCAGTACTTC.

CDR3 loop: CAWQPGSYNSPLHF. The CDR3 nucleotides are TGTGCCTGGCAACCCGGGTCATATAATTCACCCCTCCACTTT. V and J are TRBV30 and TRBJ1-6; D call uncertain. The CDR3 length is 14 residues. Germline lookup yields CDR1 GTSNPN and CDR2 SVGIG (reference sequence). V shed 5 bases and J shed 4 bases, with 12 bases lying between them.

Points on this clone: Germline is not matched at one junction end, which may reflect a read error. CDR3: CASLKFTGAGNTEALF. CDR3 coding DNA: TGTGCCAGTCTAAAGTTCACGGGCGCAGGGAACACTGAAGCTCTCTTT. The chain joins TRBV19 to TRBJ1-1, with D tentatively TRBD1 (5 bases). The CDR3 has 16 residues. Germline CDR1 is LNHDA and CDR2 is SQIVND (reference sequence).

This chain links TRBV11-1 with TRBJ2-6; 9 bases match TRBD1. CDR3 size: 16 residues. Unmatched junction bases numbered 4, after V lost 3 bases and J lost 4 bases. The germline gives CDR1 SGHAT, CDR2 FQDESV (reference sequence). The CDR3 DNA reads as TGTGCCAGCAGCTTCCGGGACAGGGCAGGGGCCAACGTCCTGACTTTC. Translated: CASSFRDRAGANVLTF.

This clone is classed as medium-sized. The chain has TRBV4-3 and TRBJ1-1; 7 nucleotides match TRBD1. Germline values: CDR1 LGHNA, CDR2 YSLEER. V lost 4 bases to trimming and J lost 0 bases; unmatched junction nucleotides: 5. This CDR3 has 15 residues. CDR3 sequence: CASSPRQGMNTEAFF. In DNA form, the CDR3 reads TGCGCCAGCAGCCCTCGACAGGGAATGAACACTGAAGCTTTCTTT.

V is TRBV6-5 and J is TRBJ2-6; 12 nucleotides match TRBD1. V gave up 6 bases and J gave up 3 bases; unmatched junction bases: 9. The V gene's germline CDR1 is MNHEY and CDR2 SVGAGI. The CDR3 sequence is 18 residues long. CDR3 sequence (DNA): TGTGCCAGCAGGTCAGGGGGACAGGGGGCCTTTGGGGCCAACGTCCTGACTTTC. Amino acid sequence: CASRSGGQGAFGANVLTF.

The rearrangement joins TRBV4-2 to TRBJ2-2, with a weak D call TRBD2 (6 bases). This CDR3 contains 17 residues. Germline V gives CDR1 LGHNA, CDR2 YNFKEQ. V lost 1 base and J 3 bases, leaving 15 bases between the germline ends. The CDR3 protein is CASSQVEETSDTGELFF. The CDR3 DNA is TGTGCCAGCAGCCAAGTGGAAGAGACTAGTGACACCGGGGAGCTGTTTTTT.

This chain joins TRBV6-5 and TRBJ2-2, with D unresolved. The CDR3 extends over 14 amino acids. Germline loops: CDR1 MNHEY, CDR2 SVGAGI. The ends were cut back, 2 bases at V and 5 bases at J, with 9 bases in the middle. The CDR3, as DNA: TGTGCCAGCAGTTACGGCTATGGGACCGGGGAGCTGTTTTTT. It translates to CASSYGYGTGELFF.

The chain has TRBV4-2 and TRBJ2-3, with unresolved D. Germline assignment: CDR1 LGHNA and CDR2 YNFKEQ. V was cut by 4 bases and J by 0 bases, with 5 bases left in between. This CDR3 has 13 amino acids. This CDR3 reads CASSPLSTDTQYF. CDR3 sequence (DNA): TGTGCCAGCAGCCCCCTTAGCACAGATACGCAGTATTTT.

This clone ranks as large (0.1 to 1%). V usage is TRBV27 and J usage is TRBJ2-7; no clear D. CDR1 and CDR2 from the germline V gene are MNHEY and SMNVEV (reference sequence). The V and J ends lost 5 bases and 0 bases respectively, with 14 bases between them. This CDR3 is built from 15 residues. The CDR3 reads CASSQTFNPSYEQYF. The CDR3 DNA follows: TGTGCCAGCAGTCAAACATTCAACCCCTCCTACGAGCAGTACTTC.